A selection of T cell receptor beta chains follows, all from one sample in a study of blood T cell repertoires in COVID-19. Libraries were prepared by immunoSEQ multiplex PCR; TCRdb keeps only in-frame clonotypes and omits some of them. The table records tens of thousands of clones, around 83% of them present only once. Material for sequencing was peripheral blood. The receptors come from a man aged 50-60 years with active COVID-19. Each CDR3 is given with its conserved first and last residue. The D gene is left open where the match is weak. Rows may omit the clone size; those that give it use once, few, many or a size class.

j_gene | abundance | d_gene | v_gene | CDR3aa | CDR3nt
TRBJ1-1 | . | TRBD1 | TRBV19 | CASRSGGAGLNTEAFF | TGTGCCAGTAGGTCAGGGGGCGCGGGACTGAACACTGAAGCTTTCTTT
TRBJ1-4 | once | . | TRBV7-9 | CASRRGQLDNEKLFF | TGTGCCAGCAGGAGAGGACAGCTGGATAATGAAAAACTGTTTTTT
TRBJ1-2 | . | . | TRBV23-1 | CASSQSWGNYGYTF | TGCGCCAGCAGTCAATCGTGGGGCAACTATGGCTACACCTTC
TRBJ2-1 | once | TRBD2 | TRBV7-8 | CASSLTSGSNEQFF | TGTGCCAGCAGCTTAACTAGCGGGAGCAATGAGCAGTTCTTC
TRBJ2-2 | few | TRBD1 | TRBV2 | CASSEAPRTGTNTGELFF | TGTGCCAGCAGTGAAGCCCCCAGGACAGGAACGAACACCGGGGAGCTGTTTTTT
TRBJ1-3 | . | . | TRBV18 | CASSPLTGRQVAGNTIYF | TGTGCCAGCTCACCGCTCACCGGGCGACAGGTAGCTGGAAACACCATATATTTT
TRBJ2-2 | . | . | TRBV28 | CASSAVGELFF | TGTGCCAGCAGTGCGGTCGGGGAGCTGTTTTTT
TRBJ2-3 | . | . | TRBV9 | CASSPLQGRTDTQYF | TGTGCCAGCAGCCCGTTACAGGGTCGGACAGATACGCAGTATTTT
TRBJ1-5 | few | TRBD1 | TRBV4-1 | CASSQATGKGQPQHF | TGCGCCAGCAGCCAAGCGACAGGGAAGGGTCAGCCCCAGCATTTT
TRBJ1-3 | . | TRBD1 | TRBV7-2 | CASSVDRGSGNTIYF | TGTGCCAGCAGCGTGGACAGGGGCTCTGGAAACACCATATATTTT
TRBJ1-6 | . | . | TRBV7-9 | CASSLGWSTNSPLHF | TGTGCCAGCAGCTTGGGTTGGAGTACTAATTCACCCCTCCACTTT
TRBJ2-5 | . | TRBD2 | TRBV3-1/TRBV3-2 | CASSQAGGGAQYF | TGTGCCAGCAGCCAAGCGGGCGGGGGGGCCCAGTACTTC
TRBJ2-7 | . | TRBD2 | TRBV7-2 | CASSPRTSGSYEQYF | TGTGCCAGCAGCCCAAGGACTAGCGGGAGCTACGAGCAGTACTTC
TRBJ2-7 | . | TRBD1 | TRBV6-5 | CASYRGTYEQYF | TGTGCCAGCTACAGGGGGACATACGAGCAGTACTTC
TRBJ2-1 | . | . | TRBV27 | CASSLRAGWGSSYNEQFF | TGTGCCAGCAGTTTAAGAGCGGGCTGGGGGAGCTCCTACAATGAGCAGTTCTTC
TRBJ2-5 | . | TRBD2 | TRBV7-2 | CASSLEGTSGIETQYF | TGTGCCAGCAGCTTAGAAGGGACTAGCGGGATCGAGACCCAGTACTTC
TRBJ2-5 | . | . | TRBV9 | CASSVDPGGETQYF | TGTGCCAGCAGCGTAGATCCAGGGGGGGAGACCCAGTACTTC
TRBJ1-4 | . | TRBD1 | TRBV15 | CATSSAGQGFEKLFF | TGTGCCACCAGCAGCGCGGGACAGGGGTTTGAAAAACTGTTTTTT
TRBJ2-1 | . | . | TRBV19 | CASSRLMRGNEQFF | TGTGCCAGTAGCCGGTTAATGCGGGGCAATGAGCAGTTCTTC
TRBJ2-7 | . | . | TRBV7-8 | CASSRGGGGGSYEQYF | TGTGCCAGCAGCCGAGGCGGCGGGGGCGGATCCTACGAGCAGTACTTC
TRBJ2-3 | . | . | TRBV11-2 | CASKVGETSDTQYF | TGTGCCAGCAAAGTAGGGGAAACTTCAGATACGCAGTATTTT
TRBJ1-2 | . | TRBD1 | TRBV29-1 | CSVEDRDRVYGYTF | TGCAGCGTTGAAGACCGGGACAGGGTCTATGGCTACACCTTC
TRBJ1-2 | once | . | TRBV6-5 | CASRPEASYGYTF | TGTGCCAGCCGCCCGGAGGCTAGCTATGGCTACACCTTC
TRBJ1-5 | . | . | TRBV11-2 | CASSANRDQPQHF | TGTGCCAGCAGCGCCAACAGGGACCAGCCCCAGCATTTT
TRBJ1-4 | . | TRBD1 | TRBV19 | CASRPTGGGEKLFF | TGTGCCAGTAGGCCCACAGGGGGCGGTGAAAAACTGTTTTTT
TRBJ2-7 | . | TRBD2 | TRBV28 | CASSYDWTSYEQYF | TGTGCCAGCAGTTACGATTGGACTAGCTACGAGCAGTACTTC
TRBJ1-2 | . | TRBD1 | TRBV9 | CASTWGGQGANYGYTF | TGTGCCAGCACCTGGGGGGGACAGGGGGCTAACTATGGCTACACCTTC
TRBJ2-2 | . | . | TRBV6-5 | CASSLAGSYTGELFF | TGTGCCAGCAGTCTTGCCGGGTCCTACACCGGGGAGCTGTTTTTT
TRBJ2-2 | . | . | TRBV5-1 | CASSLGTGAGPDTGELFF | TGCGCCAGCAGCTTGGGGACTGGCGCGGGGCCGGACACCGGGGAGCTGTTTTTT
TRBJ2-2 | . | TRBD2 | TRBV7-2 | CASSLGLAGGNTGELFF | TGTGCCAGCAGCTTGGGACTAGCGGGAGGGAACACCGGGGAGCTGTTTTTT
TRBJ2-5 | once | TRBD2 | TRBV18 | CASSPGGEQETQYF | TGTGCCAGCTCACCGGGGGGGGAACAAGAGACCCAGTACTTC
TRBJ2-1 | . | . | TRBV19 | CASSIGLHNEQFF | TGTGCCAGTAGTATAGGGCTTCACAATGAGCAGTTCTTC
TRBJ2-2 | . | TRBD2 | TRBV24-1 | CATSDSGTISGELFF | TGTGCCACCAGTGATTCCGGGACTATCAGCGGGGAGCTGTTTTTT